This TCR beta chain is drawn from a study of technical replicates of blood from a few donors. TCRdb's table, derived via immunoSEQ multiplex PCR, lists solely in-frame clones and lacks some. The repertoire holds approximately 88,000 clones, about 93% seen once, with approximately 0.25% in the top ten. Sequenced input: T cells isolated from PBMCs. The clonotype originates from a human donor in good health.

CDR3 residues: CASSHRRVSYEQYF. CDR3 nucleotides: TGTGCCAGCAGCCACAGAAGAGTTTCCTACGAGCAGTACTTC. The chain is built from TRBV5-6 and TRBJ2-7; D is unresolved. Germline lookup yields CDR1 SGHDT and CDR2 YYEEEE. Trimming pared 4 bases from V and 1 base from J, leaving 12 bases between. This CDR3 contains 14 residues.